This T cell receptor (beta chain) was captured by sequencing in a study of T cell responses to AZD1222 COVID-19 vaccine. Trimming stripped 4 bases from V and 6 bases from J, with 19 bases between. Germline V CDR1 and CDR2: SGHAT, FQDESV (reference sequence). The CDR3 runs 16 residues. As concerns this clone: Its antigen is unknown.

Study-wide results and limits: As reported, nearly half of all spike-specific TCRs target variant regions that are unmutated. Baseline seropositivity characterized only six AZD1222 recipients. Regions 160-218 and 743-854 held dominance among vaccine-associated CD4 TCRs, which spanned spike. Donors, mostly white British, included more females; clonal diversity was possibly underestimated.

TCRdb's copy holds only in-frame clones and misses some; the assay was immunoSEQ multiplex PCR. The repertoire includes about 160,000 clones, 80% to 95% of them detected once, and approximately 3.6% sits in the top ten. The input for sequencing was peripheral blood, taken 28 days after the second AZD1222 dose. The sequence was obtained from an adult who received the AZD1222 COVID-19 vaccine. The V call is TRBV11-1, the J call TRBJ2-1; maybe TRBD2 (5 bases). The CDR3 protein is CASSSSAEPGINEQFF. CDR3 coding DNA: TGTGCCAGCAGCTCGTCGGCGGAGCCGGGGATCAATGAGCAGTTCTTC.